Described below is a single TCR beta chain sequence and its context. Its antigen is as yet unknown. The V and J ends lost 1 base and 3 bases respectively, with 10 bases between them. The CDR3 length is 14 residues. In germline, CDR1 is DFQATT, CDR2 SNEGSKA (reference sequence). TCRdb ran MiXCR on the reads and lists one entry per CDR3 protein. The profile covers about 85,000 distinct CDR3 sequences, with about 44% appearing a single time and 80% to 95% taken by the ten largest. The record originates from a study of T cell repertoires in cytomegalovirus infection. The receptor's source is a human donor in good health (CMV status not recorded). Some clones in this sample may be carry-over from other donors' samples. The chain joins TRBV20-1 to TRBJ2-1; D unresolved. The sample consisted of CD8+ T cells from cultured PBMCs, taken from culture after CMV antigen stimulation. CDR3 protein: CSARGVLDYNEQFF. The DNA for the CDR3 is TGCAGTGCTAGAGGGGTCCTTGACTACAATGAGCAGTTCTTC.